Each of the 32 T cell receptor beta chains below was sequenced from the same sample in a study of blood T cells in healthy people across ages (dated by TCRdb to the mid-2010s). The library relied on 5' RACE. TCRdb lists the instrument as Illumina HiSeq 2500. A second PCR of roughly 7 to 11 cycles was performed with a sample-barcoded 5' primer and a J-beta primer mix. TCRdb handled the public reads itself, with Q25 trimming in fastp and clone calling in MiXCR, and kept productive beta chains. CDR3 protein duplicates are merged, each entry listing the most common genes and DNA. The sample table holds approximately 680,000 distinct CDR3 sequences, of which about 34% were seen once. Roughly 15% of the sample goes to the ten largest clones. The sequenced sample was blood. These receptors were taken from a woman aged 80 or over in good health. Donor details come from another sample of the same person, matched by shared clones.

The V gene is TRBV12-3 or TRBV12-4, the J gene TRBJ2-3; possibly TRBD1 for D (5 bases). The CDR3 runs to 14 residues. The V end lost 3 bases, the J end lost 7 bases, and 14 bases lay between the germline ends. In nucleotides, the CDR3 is TGTGCCAGCAGTTTGGGGCAGATCCCAAATACGCAGTATTTT. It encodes CASSLGQIPNTQYF.

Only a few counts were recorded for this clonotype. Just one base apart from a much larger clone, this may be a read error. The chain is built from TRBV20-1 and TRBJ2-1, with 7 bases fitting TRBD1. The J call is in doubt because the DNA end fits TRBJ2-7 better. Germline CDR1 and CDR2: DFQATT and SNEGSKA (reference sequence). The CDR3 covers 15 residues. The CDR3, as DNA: TGCAGTGCTAGAGAGGACAGGAGCTCCTACAATGAGCAGTACTTC. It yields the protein CSAREDRSSYNEQYF.

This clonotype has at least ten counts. The CDR3 DNA reads as TGTGCCAGCAGCCTACGGACAGTGGGGAATGAGCAGTTCTTC. This codes for CASSLRTVGNEQFF. The V call is TRBV9, the J call TRBJ2-1; TRBD1 is a possible D gene (6 bases). The ends were cut back, 4 bases at V and 7 bases at J, with 15 bases in the middle. CDR3 length: 14 amino acids. Germline V gene lookup returns CDR1 SGDLS and CDR2 YYNGEE.

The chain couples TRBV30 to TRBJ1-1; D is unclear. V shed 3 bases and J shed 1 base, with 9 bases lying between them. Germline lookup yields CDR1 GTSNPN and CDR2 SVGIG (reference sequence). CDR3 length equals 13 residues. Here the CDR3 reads CAWRSPQNTEAFF. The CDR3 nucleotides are TGTGCCTGGAGGTCCCCCCAGAACACTGAAGCTTTCTTT. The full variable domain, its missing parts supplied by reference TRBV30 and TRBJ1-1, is SQTIHQWPATLVQPVGSPLSLECTVEGTSNPNLYWYRQAAGRGLQLLFYSVGIGQISSEVPQNLSASRPQDRQFILSSKKLLLSDSGFYLCAWRSPQNTEAFFGQGTRLTVV.

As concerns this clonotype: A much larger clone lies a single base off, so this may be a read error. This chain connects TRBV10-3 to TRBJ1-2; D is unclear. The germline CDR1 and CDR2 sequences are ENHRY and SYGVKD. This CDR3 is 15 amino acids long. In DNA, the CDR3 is TGTGCCATCAGTGAGTCGACTACATTTAACTATGGCCACACCTTC. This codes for CAISESTTFNYGHTF.

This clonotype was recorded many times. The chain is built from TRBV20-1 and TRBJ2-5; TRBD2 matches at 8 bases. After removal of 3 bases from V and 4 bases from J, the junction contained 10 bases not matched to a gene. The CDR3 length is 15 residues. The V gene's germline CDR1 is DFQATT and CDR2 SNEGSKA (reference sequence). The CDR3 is CSASKARGGRETQYF. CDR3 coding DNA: TGCAGTGCTAGTAAGGCCCGGGGGGGCAGAGAGACCCAGTACTTC.

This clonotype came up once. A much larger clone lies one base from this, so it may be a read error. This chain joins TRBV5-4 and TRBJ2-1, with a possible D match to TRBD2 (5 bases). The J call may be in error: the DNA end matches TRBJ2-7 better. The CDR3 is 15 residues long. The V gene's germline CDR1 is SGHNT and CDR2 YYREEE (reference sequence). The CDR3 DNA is TGTGCCAGCAGCAACCGGGGTTTCACCTACAATGAGCAGTACTTC. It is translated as CASSNRGFTYNEQYF.

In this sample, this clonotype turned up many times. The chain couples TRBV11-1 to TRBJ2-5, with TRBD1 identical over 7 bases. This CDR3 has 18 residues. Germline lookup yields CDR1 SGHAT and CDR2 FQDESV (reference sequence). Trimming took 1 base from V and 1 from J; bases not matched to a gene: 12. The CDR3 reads CASSLGRGSSTTQETQYF. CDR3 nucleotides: TGTGCCAGCAGCTTAGGCAGGGGGAGTTCCACCACCCAAGAGACCCAGTACTTC.

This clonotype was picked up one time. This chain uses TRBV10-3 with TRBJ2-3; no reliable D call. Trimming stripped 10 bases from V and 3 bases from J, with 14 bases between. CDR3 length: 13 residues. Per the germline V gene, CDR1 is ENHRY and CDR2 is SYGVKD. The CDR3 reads CATEQMVTDTQYF. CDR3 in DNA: TGTGCCACGGAACAGATGGTAACAGATACGCAGTATTTT.

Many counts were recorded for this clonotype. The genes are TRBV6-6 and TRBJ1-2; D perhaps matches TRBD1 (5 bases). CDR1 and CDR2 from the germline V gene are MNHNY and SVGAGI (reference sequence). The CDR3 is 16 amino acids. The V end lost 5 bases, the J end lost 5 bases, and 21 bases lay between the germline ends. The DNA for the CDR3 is TGTGCCAGCAGTAGAACAGAACAGGTCCAAATTTATGGCTACACCTTC. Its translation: CASSRTEQVQIYGYTF.

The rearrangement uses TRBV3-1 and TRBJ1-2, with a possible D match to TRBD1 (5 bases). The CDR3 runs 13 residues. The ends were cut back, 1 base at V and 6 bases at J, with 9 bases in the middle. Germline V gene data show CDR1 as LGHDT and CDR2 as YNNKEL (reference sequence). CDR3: CASSQGGFNGYTF. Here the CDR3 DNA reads TGTGCCAGCAGCCAAGGGGGCTTCAATGGCTACACCTTC. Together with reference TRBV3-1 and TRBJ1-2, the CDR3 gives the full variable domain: DTAVSQTPKYLVTQMGNDKSIKCEQNLGHDTMYWYKQDSKKFLKIMFSYNNKELIINETVPNRFSPKSPDKAHLNLHINSLELGDSAVYFCASSQGGFNGYTFGSGTRLTVV.

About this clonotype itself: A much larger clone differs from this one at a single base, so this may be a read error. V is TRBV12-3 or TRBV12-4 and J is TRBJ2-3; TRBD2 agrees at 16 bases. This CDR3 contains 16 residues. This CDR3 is CASSSGLAGGRDAQYF. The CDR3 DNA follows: TGTGCCAGCAGTTCGGGACTAGCGGGGGGGCGAGATGCGCAGTATTTT.

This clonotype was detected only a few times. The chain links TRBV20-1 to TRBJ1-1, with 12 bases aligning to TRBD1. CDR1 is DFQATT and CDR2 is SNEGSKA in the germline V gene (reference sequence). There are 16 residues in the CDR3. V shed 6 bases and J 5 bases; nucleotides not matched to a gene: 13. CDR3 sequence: CSATAGTGGAGTEAFF. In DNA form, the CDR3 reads TGCAGTGCAACGGCCGGGACAGGGGGCGCGGGTACTGAAGCTTTCTTT.

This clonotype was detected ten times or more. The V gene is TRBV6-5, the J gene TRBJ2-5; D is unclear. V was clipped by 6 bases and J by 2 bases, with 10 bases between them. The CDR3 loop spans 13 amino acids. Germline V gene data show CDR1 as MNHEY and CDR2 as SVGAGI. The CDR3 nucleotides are TGTGCCAGCAGCCGCCTGGATCAAGAGACCCAGTACTTC. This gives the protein CASSRLDQETQYF.

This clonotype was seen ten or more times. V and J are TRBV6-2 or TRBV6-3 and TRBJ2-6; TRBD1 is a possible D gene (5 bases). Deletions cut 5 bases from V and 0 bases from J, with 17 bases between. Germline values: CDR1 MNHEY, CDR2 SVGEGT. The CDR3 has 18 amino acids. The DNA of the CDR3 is TGTGCCAGCAGTGCCGACGAGTGGGGCCGCTCTGGGGCCAACGTCCTGACTTTC. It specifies CASSADEWGRSGANVLTF.

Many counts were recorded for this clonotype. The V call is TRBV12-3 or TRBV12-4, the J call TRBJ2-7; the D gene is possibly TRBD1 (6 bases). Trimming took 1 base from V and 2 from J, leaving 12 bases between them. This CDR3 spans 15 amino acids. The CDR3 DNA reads TGTGCCAGCAGTTTAGGGGGGCGCAACGCCTACGAGCAGTACTTC. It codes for CASSLGGRNAYEQYF.

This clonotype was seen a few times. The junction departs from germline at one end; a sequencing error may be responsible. CDR3 in DNA: TGTGCCAGCAGTCAGCGGACGAGATCTGGGGCCAACGCCCTGACTTTC. Translating it yields CASSQRTRSGANALTF. The V call is TRBV27, the J call TRBJ2-6, with D perhaps given as TRBD1 or TRBD2 (5 bases each). CDR3 length equals 16 residues. Germline V CDR1 and CDR2: MNHEY, SMNVEV (reference sequence). The full variable domain, rest sourced from reference TRBV27 and TRBJ2-6, is EAQVTQNPRYLITVTGKKLTVTCSQNMNHEYMSWYRQDPGLGLRQIYYSMNVEVTDKGDVPEGYKVSRKEKRNFPLILESPSPNQTSLYFCASSQRTRSGANALTFGAGSRLTVL.

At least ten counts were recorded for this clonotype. The DNA for the CDR3 is TGTGCCAGCAGTTCCGGGGGCAGTCCCAATGAGCAGTTCTTC. It yields the protein CASSSGGSPNEQFF. The chain carries TRBV6-5 and TRBJ2-1; D is possibly TRBD1 or TRBD2 (6 bases each). The CDR3 has 14 residues. V dropped 4 bases and J dropped 6 bases, with 13 bases sitting between them. Germline V gives CDR1 MNHEY, CDR2 SVGAGI.

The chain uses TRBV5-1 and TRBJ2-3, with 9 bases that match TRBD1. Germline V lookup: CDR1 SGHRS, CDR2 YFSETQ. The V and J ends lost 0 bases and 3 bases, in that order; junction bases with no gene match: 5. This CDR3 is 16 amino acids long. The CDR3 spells CASSLEGQGTTDTQYF. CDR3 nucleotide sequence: TGCGCCAGCAGCTTGGAGGGACAGGGCACGACAGATACGCAGTATTTT.

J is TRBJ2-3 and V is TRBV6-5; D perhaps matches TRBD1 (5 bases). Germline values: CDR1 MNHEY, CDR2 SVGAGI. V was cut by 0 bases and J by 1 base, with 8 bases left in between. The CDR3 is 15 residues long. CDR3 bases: TGTGCCAGCAGTTACTCGAGACAGCGCACAGATACGCAGTATTTT. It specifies CASSYSRQRTDTQYF.

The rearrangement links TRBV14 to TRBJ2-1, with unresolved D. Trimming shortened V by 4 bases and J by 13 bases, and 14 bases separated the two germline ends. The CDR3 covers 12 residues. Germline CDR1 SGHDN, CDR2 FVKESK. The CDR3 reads CASSPSSQAQFF. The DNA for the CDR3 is TGTGCCAGCAGCCCCAGCAGTCAGGCCCAGTTCTTC. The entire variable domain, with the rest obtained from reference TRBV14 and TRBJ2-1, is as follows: EAGVTQFPSHSVIEKGQTVTLRCDPISGHDNLYWYRRVMGKEIKFLLHFVKESKQDESGMPNNRFLAERTGGTYSTLKVQPAELEDSGVYFCASSPSSQAQFFGPGTRLTVL.

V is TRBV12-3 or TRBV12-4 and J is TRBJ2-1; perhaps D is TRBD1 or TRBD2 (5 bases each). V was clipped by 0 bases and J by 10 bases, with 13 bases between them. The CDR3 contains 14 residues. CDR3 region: CASSLAGVPYEQFF. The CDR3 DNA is TGTGCCAGCAGTTTAGCGGGGGTGCCTTACGAGCAGTTCTTC.

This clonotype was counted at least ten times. In nucleotides, the CDR3 is TGCAGTGCTAGAGCTACCCTCCGGAAGGATGAGCAGTTCTTC. Its translation is CSARATLRKDEQFF. The rearrangement links TRBV20-1 to TRBJ2-1; D call uncertain. V lost 1 base and J 8 bases, leaving 15 bases between the germline ends. Germline CDR1 and CDR2: DFQATT and SNEGSKA (reference sequence). The CDR3 has 14 amino acids.

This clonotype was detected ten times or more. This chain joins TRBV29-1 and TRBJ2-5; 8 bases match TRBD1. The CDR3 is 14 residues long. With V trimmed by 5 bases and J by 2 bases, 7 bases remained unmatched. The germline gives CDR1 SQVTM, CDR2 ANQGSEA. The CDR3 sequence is CSVQPQGAQETQYF. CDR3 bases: TGCAGCGTTCAGCCCCAGGGGGCTCAAGAGACCCAGTACTTC.

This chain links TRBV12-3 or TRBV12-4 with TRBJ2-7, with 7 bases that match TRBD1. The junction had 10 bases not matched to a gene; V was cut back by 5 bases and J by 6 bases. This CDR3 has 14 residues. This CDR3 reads CASSRGEGAGEQYF. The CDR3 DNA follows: TGTGCCAGCAGTCGGGGCGAGGGGGCTGGCGAGCAGTACTTC.

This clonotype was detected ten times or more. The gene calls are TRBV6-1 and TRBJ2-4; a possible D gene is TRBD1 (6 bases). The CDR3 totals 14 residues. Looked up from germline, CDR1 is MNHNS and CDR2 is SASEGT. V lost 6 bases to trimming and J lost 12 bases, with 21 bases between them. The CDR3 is CASSSIDRIESQYF. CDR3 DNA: TGTGCCAGCAGCTCTATAGACAGGATCGAGTCTCAGTACTTC.

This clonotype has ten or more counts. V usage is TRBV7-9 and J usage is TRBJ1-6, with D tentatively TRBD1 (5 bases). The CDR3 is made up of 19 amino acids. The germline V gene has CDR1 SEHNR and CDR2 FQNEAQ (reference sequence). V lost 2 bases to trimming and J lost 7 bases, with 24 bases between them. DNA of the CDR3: TGTGCCAGCAGCTTAAGGACATACGATGGCGGCCCGAGGAATTCACCCCTCCACTTT. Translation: CASSLRTYDGGPRNSPLHF.

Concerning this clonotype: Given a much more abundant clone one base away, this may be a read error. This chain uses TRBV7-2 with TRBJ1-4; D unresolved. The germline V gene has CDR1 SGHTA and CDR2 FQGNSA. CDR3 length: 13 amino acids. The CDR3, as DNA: TGTGCCAGCGGGTCTGGTGGTAATGAAAAACGGTTTTTT. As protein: CASGSGGNEKRFF.

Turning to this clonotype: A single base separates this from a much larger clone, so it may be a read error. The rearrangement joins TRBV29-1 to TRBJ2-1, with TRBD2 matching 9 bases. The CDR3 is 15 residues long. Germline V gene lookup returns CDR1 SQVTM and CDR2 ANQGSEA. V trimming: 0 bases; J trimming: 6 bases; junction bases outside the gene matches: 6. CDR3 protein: CSVEDPGLACNEQFF. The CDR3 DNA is TGCAGCGTTGAAGACCCGGGACTAGCTTGCAATGAGCAGTTCTTC.

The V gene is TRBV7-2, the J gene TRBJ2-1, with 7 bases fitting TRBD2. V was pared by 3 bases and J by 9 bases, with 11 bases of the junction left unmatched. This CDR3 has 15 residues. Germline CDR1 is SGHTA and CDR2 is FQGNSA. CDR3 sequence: CASSFSSGAHSEQFF. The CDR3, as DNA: TGTGCCAGCAGCTTCTCTAGCGGCGCCCACAGTGAGCAGTTCTTC.

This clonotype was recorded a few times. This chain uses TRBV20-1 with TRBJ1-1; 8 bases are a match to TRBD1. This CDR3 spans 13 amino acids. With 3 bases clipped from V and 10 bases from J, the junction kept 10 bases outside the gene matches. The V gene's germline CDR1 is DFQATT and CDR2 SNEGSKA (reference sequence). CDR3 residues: CSASNGQGDAAFF. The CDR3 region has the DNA TGCAGTGCTAGTAACGGACAGGGAGACGCAGCTTTCTTT.

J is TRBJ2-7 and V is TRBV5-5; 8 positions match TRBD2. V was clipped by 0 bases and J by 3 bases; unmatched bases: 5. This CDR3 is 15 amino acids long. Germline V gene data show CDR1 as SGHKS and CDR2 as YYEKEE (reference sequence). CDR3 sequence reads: CASSLEASGCYEQYF. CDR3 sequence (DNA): TGTGCCAGCAGCTTGGAGGCTAGCGGGTGCTACGAGCAGTACTTC.